The 26 T cell receptor beta chains in this list originate from one sample, sequenced in a study of blood T cell repertoires in COVID-19. The protocol was immunoSEQ multiplex PCR, while the TCRdb copy is restricted to in-frame clones and leaves out a portion. Here the sample spans under 90,000 clones, over 75% being singletons. Sequenced sample: peripheral blood. These receptor sequences come from a man between 65 and 85 years old with active or convalescent COVID-19.

V gene TRBV19 combines with J gene TRBJ2-3; possibly TRBD2 for D (5 bases). Germline assignment: CDR1 LNHDA and CDR2 SQIVND (reference sequence). The CDR3 is made up of 13 amino acids. V was pared by 7 bases and J by 5 bases, with 13 bases between. DNA of the CDR3: TGTGCCAGTATTCGCTCCGGGGAAGATACGCAGTATTTT. Encoded protein: CASIRSGEDTQYF. The whole variable domain, remainder taken from reference TRBV19 and TRBJ2-3, is DGGITQSPKYLFRKEGQNVTLSCEQNLNHDAMYWYRQDPGQGLRLIYYSQIVNDFQKGDIAEGYSVSREKKESFPLTVTSAQKNPTAFYLCASIRSGEDTQYFGPGTRLTVL.

Comments on this clone: Its ends do not fully match the called genes, so a read error is possible. The chain links TRBV9 to TRBJ2-3; 7 bases align to TRBD2. This CDR3 is 14 amino acids long. Germline CDR1 SGDLS, CDR2 YYNGEE. The CDR3 reads CASSLLTSTDTQYF. Here the CDR3 DNA reads TGTGCCAGCAGCCTCCTGACTAGCACTGATACGCAGTATTTT.

Written as DNA, the CDR3 is TGCGCCAGCAGCCCAGGACTTCGTAATGAAAAACTGTTTTTT. Protein product: CASSPGLRNEKLFF. The V call is TRBV5-1, the J call TRBJ1-4; D unclear. This CDR3 has 14 residues. Germline V gene sequence: CDR1 SGHRS, CDR2 YFSETQ. Between the trimmed V and J ends, which lost 4 bases and 4 bases, there was a span of 11 bases.

The chain is built from TRBV18 and TRBJ1-2; 7 positions match TRBD1. The germline gives CDR1 KGHSH, CDR2 LQKENI. This CDR3 comprises 14 residues. Trimming removed 5 bases from V and 8 bases from J; junction bases left unmatched: 11. For the CDR3, the DNA is TGTGCCAGCTCATCGACCGGGACAGTGGCAGGCTACACCTTC. It yields the protein CASSSTGTVAGYTF. The full variable domain, its missing parts supplied by reference TRBV18 and TRBJ1-2, is NAGVMQNPRHLVRRRGQEARLRCSPMKGHSHVYWYRQLPEEGLKFMVYLQKENIIDESGMPKERFSAEFPKEGPSILRIQQVVRGDSAAYFCASSSTGTVAGYTFGSGTRLTVV.

V is TRBV6-1 and J is TRBJ2-2, with 8 bases that match TRBD2. This CDR3 is built from 16 residues. Trimming at V came to 1 base and at J to 7 bases, leaving 8 bases not matched to a gene. Looked up from germline, CDR1 is MNHNS and CDR2 is SASEGT. CDR3: CASSEGLAGVGGELFF. The CDR3 nucleotides read TGTGCCAGCAGTGAAGGGCTAGCGGGTGTCGGCGGGGAGCTGTTTTTT.

The chain joins TRBV7-9 to TRBJ1-1, with a tentative D call TRBD1 (6 bases). The CDR3 is 15 residues long. In germline, CDR1 is SEHNR, CDR2 FQNEAQ (reference sequence). Trimming stripped 5 bases from V and 5 bases from J, with 18 bases between. The CDR3 coding sequence is TGTGCCAGCAGCCCGTCCCAGGGGCGAGGAACTGAAGCTTTCTTT. Translating it yields CASSPSQGRGTEAFF.

CDR3 nucleotides: TGCGCCAGCAGCCAAGATCCGGGACAGCTCTCCTACGAGCAGTACTTC. This encodes CASSQDPGQLSYEQYF. This chain links TRBV4-1 with TRBJ2-7; 7 positions agree with TRBD1. This CDR3 region has 16 residues. J was trimmed by 0 bases and V by 0 bases; bases with no gene match: 5. Germline V CDR1 and CDR2: MGHRA, YSYEKL.

This clone appeared a single time. This rearrangement joins TRBV7-9 to TRBJ2-3; D remains unclear. Germline V CDR1 and CDR2: SEHNR, FQNEAQ (reference sequence). This CDR3 region has 12 residues. V lost 2 bases and J 5 bases, leaving 5 bases between the germline ends. Written as DNA, the CDR3 is TGTGCCAGCAGCTTATATATAGATACGCAGTATTTT. It translates to CASSLYIDTQYF.

The chain uses TRBV11-2 and TRBJ2-7; D is possibly TRBD1 (6 bases). V lost 6 bases to trimming and J lost 5 bases, with 20 bases between them. The germline V gene has CDR1 SGHAT and CDR2 FQNNGV. This CDR3 has 15 residues. The CDR3 DNA reads TGTGCCAGCAGGTCTTTTGGGCAGGGGATTCACGAGCAGTACTTC. Translated, it gives CASRSFGQGIHEQYF. Filled out from reference TRBV11-2 and TRBJ2-7, the complete variable domain reads EAGVAQSPRYKIIEKRQSVAFWCNPISGHATLYWYQQILGQGPKLLIQFQNNGVVDDSQLPKDRFSAERLKGVDSTLKIQPAKLEDSAVYLCASRSFGQGIHEQYFGPGTRLTVT.

This chain joins TRBV2 and TRBJ2-2, with D perhaps TRBD1 (6 bases). The CDR3 has 16 amino acids. The V end lost 4 bases, the J end lost 4 bases, and 16 bases lay between the germline ends. Germline V CDR1 and CDR2: SNHLY, FYNNEI. The CDR3 reads CASSGDNPGFTGELFF. The CDR3, as DNA: TGTGCCAGCAGTGGGGACAACCCGGGGTTCACCGGGGAGCTGTTTTTT.

The gene calls are TRBV15 and TRBJ2-3, with TRBD2 identical over 14 bases. V lost 1 base to trimming and J lost 6 bases; unmatched junction nucleotides: 0. Germline V gives CDR1 LNHNV, CDR2 YYDKDF (reference sequence). This CDR3 is 15 amino acids long. The DNA of the CDR3 is TGTGCCACCAGCAGAGGGACTAGCGGGAGGGATACGCAGTATTTT. It codes for CATSRGTSGRDTQYF.

The rearrangement uses TRBV29-1 and TRBJ2-3; possibly TRBD2 for D (5 bases). Per the germline V gene, CDR1 is SQVTM and CDR2 is ANQGSEA. Trimming stripped 1 base from V and 1 base from J, with 12 bases between. The length of the CDR3 is 15 residues. CDR3 loop: CSVEGGKGGTDTQYF. The CDR3 DNA reads TGCAGCGTTGAAGGGGGTAAGGGAGGCACAGATACGCAGTATTTT.

CDR3 DNA: TGTGCCAGCCTTCCAACCGGCTATGGCTACACCTTC. This encodes CASLPTGYGYTF. This sequence joins TRBV6-5 and TRBJ1-2; D gene uncertain. The CDR3 is made up of 12 amino acids. Trimming pared 8 bases from V and 4 bases from J, leaving 11 bases between. Germline V lookup: CDR1 MNHEY, CDR2 SVGAGI.

J is TRBJ1-2 and V is TRBV18, with 9 bases identical to TRBD1. The V gene's germline CDR1 is KGHSH and CDR2 LQKENI. Trimming at V came to 5 bases and at J to 7 bases, leaving 5 bases not matched to a gene. The CDR3 is made up of 13 amino acids. The CDR3 is CASSVDRGRGYTF. CDR3 bases: TGTGCCAGCTCAGTGGACAGGGGTCGTGGCTACACCTTC.

The rearrangement uses TRBV18 and TRBJ2-2; 8 positions agree with TRBD1. Germline values: CDR1 KGHSH, CDR2 LQKENI. This CDR3 region has 15 residues. Trimming at V came to 5 bases and at J to 5 bases, leaving 7 bases not matched to a gene. The DNA of the CDR3 is TGTGCCAGCTCAGAGAGGACAGGGTCGACCGGGGAGCTGTTTTTT. It is translated as CASSERTGSTGELFF.

The V gene is TRBV3-1 (or the pseudogene TRBV3-2), the J gene TRBJ2-1, with 12 bases lining up with TRBD2. The CDR3 contains 15 residues. CDR1 LGHDT and CDR2 YNNKEL come from the germline V gene (reference sequence). The ends lost 4 bases at V and 10 bases at J; junction bases unmatched: 8. CDR3 coding DNA: TGTGCCAGCAGCCGCGACCTGACTAGCGGGAGAGAGCAGTTCTTC. Amino acid sequence: CASSRDLTSGREQFF.

This clone was counted a single time. This rearrangement joins TRBV5-1 to TRBJ2-7, with TRBD2 as a possible D gene (6 bases). The V gene's germline CDR1 is SGHRS and CDR2 YFSETQ. V was clipped by 6 bases and J by 0 bases, with 22 bases between them. This CDR3 is 17 amino acids long. This CDR3 is CASTTIGGGGNSYEQYF. The CDR3 DNA reads as TGCGCCAGCACGACGATCGGGGGAGGCGGGAACTCCTACGAGCAGTACTTC.

This rearrangement joins TRBV3-1 (or the pseudogene TRBV3-2) to TRBJ2-1, with D hard to call. V was cut by 9 bases and J by 5 bases, with 11 bases left in between. Germline V gives CDR1 LGHDT, CDR2 YNNKEL (reference sequence). The CDR3 is 12 residues long. CDR3 DNA: TGTGCCAGTTCTTTGGCGGACAATGAGCAGTTCTTC. It is translated as CASSLADNEQFF.

The chain recombines TRBV5-6 with TRBJ2-5, with 9 bases fitting TRBD1. This CDR3 is built from 16 residues. With 4 bases clipped from V and 3 bases from J, the junction kept 10 bases outside the gene matches. Germline-derived CDR1 and CDR2 are SGHDT and YYEEEE. CDR3 region: CASSEIDRGEEETQYF. The DNA of the CDR3 is TGTGCCAGCAGCGAGATAGACAGGGGGGAGGAAGAGACCCAGTACTTC.

This chain connects TRBV5-1 to TRBJ2-6; D may be TRBD2 (5 bases). This CDR3 has 16 amino acids. The germline CDR1 and CDR2 sequences are SGHRS and YFSETQ. V dropped 4 bases and J dropped 0 bases, with 11 bases sitting between them. In DNA form, the CDR3 reads TGCGCCAGCAGCGCGACGGGGAACTCTGGGGCCAACGTCCTGACTTTC. Its translation is CASSATGNSGANVLTF.

This clone appeared once. The rearrangement joins TRBV5-1 to TRBJ2-1, with unresolved D. The CDR3 spans 14 residues. The V and J ends lost 8 bases and 0 bases respectively, with 12 bases between them. Germline V CDR1 and CDR2: SGHRS, YFSETQ. The CDR3: CASAPPSSYNEQFF. The CDR3 DNA follows: TGCGCCAGTGCCCCACCGAGCTCCTACAATGAGCAGTTCTTC.

This chain uses TRBV6-5 with TRBJ2-7; 8 nucleotides align to TRBD1. The CDR3 runs to 12 residues. V shed 6 bases, J shed 4 bases, and the junction held 2 bases outside the gene matches. Germline CDR1 and CDR2: MNHEY and SVGAGI. The CDR3 sequence: CASRQGAYEQYF. CDR3 bases: TGTGCCAGCAGGCAGGGGGCTTACGAGCAGTACTTC.

This chain connects TRBV5-1 to TRBJ2-7; 7 nucleotides agree with TRBD2. The V segment lost 4 bases and the J segment 3 bases; nucleotides outside the gene matches: 10. Germline V gene data show CDR1 as SGHRS and CDR2 as YFSETQ. This CDR3 region has 15 residues. The CDR3 bases are TGCGCCAGCAGCCGGGGGGTCCCCTTCTTCTACGAGCAGTACTTC. This sequence encodes CASSRGVPFFYEQYF.

J is TRBJ1-2 and V is TRBV7-9; 8 positions agree with TRBD1. This CDR3 is 13 amino acids long. In germline, CDR1 is SEHNR, CDR2 FQNEAQ (reference sequence). With 1 base clipped from V and 8 bases from J, the junction kept 3 bases outside the gene matches. This CDR3 is CASSLDGTGGYTF. The CDR3 DNA follows: TGTGCCAGCAGCTTAGATGGGACAGGAGGCTACACCTTC.

This chain uses TRBV5-1 with TRBJ1-6; tentative D call: TRBD1 (6 bases). Germline lookup yields CDR1 SGHRS and CDR2 YFSETQ. This CDR3 is built from 15 residues. With 4 bases removed from V and 7 bases from J, the gap between germline ends came to 15 bases. The CDR3 DNA is TGCGCCAGCAGCAAACAAGGGGGGGTGAATTCACCCCTCCACTTT. It specifies CASSKQGGVNSPLHF.

This chain joins TRBV6-6 and TRBJ1-1; a weak D match, TRBD1 (6 bases). This CDR3 spans 15 amino acids. Germline V gene sequence: CDR1 MNHNY, CDR2 SVGAGI (reference sequence). Trimming stripped 2 bases from V and 5 bases from J, with 15 bases between. The CDR3 DNA sequence: TGTGCCAGCAGTTACGGGGGGGCCCGGGAGACTGAAGCTTTCTTT. Its translation: CASSYGGARETEAFF.